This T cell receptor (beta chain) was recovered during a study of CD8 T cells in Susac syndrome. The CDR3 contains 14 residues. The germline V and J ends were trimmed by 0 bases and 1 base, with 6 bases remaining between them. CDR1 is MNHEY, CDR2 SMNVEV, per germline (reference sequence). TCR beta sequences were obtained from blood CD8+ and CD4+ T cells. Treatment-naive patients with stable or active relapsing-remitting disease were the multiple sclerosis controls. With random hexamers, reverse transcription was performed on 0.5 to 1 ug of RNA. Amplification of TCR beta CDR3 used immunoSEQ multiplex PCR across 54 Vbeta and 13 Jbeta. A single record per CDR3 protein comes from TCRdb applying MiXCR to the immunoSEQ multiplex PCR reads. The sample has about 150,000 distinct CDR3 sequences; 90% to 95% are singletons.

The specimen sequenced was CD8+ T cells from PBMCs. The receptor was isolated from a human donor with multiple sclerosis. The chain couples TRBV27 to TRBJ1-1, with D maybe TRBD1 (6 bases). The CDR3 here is CASSLSQGNTEAFF. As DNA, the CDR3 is TGTGCCAGCAGTTTATCACAGGGGAACACTGAAGCTTTCTTT.